A single sample is the source of the 28 T cell receptor beta chains below, sequenced in a study of blood T cell repertoires in COVID-19. Data came from immunoSEQ multiplex PCR; TCRdb stores just in-frame clones and leaves some out. The profile shows fewer than 450,000 clones, almost 90% of them singletons. Sample: peripheral blood. The receptors derive from a woman in her 70s with COVID-19, enrolled during active disease.

The chain employs TRBV19 and TRBJ1-2, with no clear D. V shed 2 bases and J shed 0 bases, with 7 bases lying between them. The CDR3 spans 14 residues. Germline CDR1 is LNHDA and CDR2 is SQIVND (reference sequence). The CDR3 coding sequence is TGTGCCAGTAGTATACGTTCAGCTAACTATGGCTACACCTTC. It translates to CASSIRSANYGYTF.

This clone was seen more than once but under ten times. J is TRBJ1-2 and V is TRBV5-4, with D tentatively TRBD1 (6 bases). Germline V gives CDR1 SGHNT, CDR2 YYREEE (reference sequence). The CDR3 consists of 13 residues. Trimming cost V 3 bases and J 5 bases, with 11 bases left between them. This CDR3 is CASSSWTAYGYTF. The CDR3 DNA follows: TGTGCCAGCAGCTCATGGACAGCGTATGGCTACACCTTC.

The chain combines TRBV12-3 or TRBV12-4 with TRBJ1-1; the D gene is possibly TRBD1 (6 bases). The CDR3 is made up of 12 amino acids. Trimming took off 5 bases at V and 11 bases at J, with 15 bases between the two ends. This CDR3 is CASSPNRVGAFF. In DNA form, the CDR3 reads TGTGCCAGCAGTCCAAACAGGGTGGGCGCTTTCTTT.

Comments on this clone: In the same sample, other DNA sequences code for this CDR3. V and J are TRBV6-6 and TRBJ2-5; a weak D match, TRBD1 (5 bases). V lost 0 bases and J lost 3, with 5 bases in between. Germline V gene sequence: CDR1 MNHNY, CDR2 SVGAGI (reference sequence). This CDR3 is built from 13 residues. CDR3 DNA: TGTGCCAGCAGTTACTCCAGGGAAGAGACCCAGTACTTC. It is translated as CASSYSREETQYF.

The CDR3 coding sequence is TGCGCCAGCAGGTACGTCAGCGCTAAGGCAGATACGCAGTATTTT. It codes for CASRYVSAKADTQYF. J is TRBJ2-3 and V is TRBV5-1; no clear D. V lost 5 bases, J lost 4 bases, and 17 bases lay in between. CDR3 length equals 15 residues. Germline V gene data show CDR1 as SGHRS and CDR2 as YFSETQ.

The chain joins TRBV5-6 to TRBJ2-7, with unresolved D. This CDR3 region has 12 residues. The V end was cut by 1 base, the J end by 2 bases, with 4 bases between. The germline gives CDR1 SGHDT, CDR2 YYEEEE. CDR3 in amino acids: CASSLSAYEQYF. Written as DNA, the CDR3 is TGTGCCAGCAGCTTGTCGGCCTACGAGCAGTACTTC.

This rearrangement joins TRBV5-4 to TRBJ1-2, with D perhaps matching TRBD1 (5 bases). The V end lost 5 bases, the J end lost 4 bases, and 18 bases lay between the germline ends. CDR1 is SGHNT and CDR2 is YYREEE in the germline V gene (reference sequence). The CDR3 sequence is 15 residues long. The DNA for the CDR3 is TGTGCCAGCAGTTATGTCGGGGGGACCCTCTATGGCTACACCTTC. Residues: CASSYVGGTLYGYTF.

This chain joins TRBV12-5 and TRBJ1-5, with 7 bases aligning to TRBD1. V lost 4 bases and J lost 0; bases outside the gene matches: 6. The CDR3 sequence is 16 residues long. Germline V gene sequence: CDR1 LGHNT, CDR2 FRNRAP. The CDR3 spells CASGWTGQSSNQPQHF. As DNA, the CDR3 is TGTGCTAGTGGTTGGACAGGACAGTCTAGCAATCAGCCCCAGCATTTT.

The chain carries TRBV6-1 and TRBJ2-5, with TRBD1 as a possible D gene (6 bases). The CDR3 sequence is 14 residues long. V was pared by 5 bases and J by 2 bases, with 12 bases between. Looked up from germline, CDR1 is MNHNS and CDR2 is SASEGT. The CDR3 bases are TGTGCCAGCAGTTTCACAGGGTATCAAGAGACCCAGTACTTC. Protein sequence: CASSFTGYQETQYF.

The chain combines TRBV2 with TRBJ1-3; 11 nucleotides agree with TRBD1. The CDR3 sequence is 16 residues long. After removal of 6 bases from V and 0 bases from J, the junction contained 4 bases not matched to a gene. Germline CDR1 SNHLY, CDR2 FYNNEI. The CDR3 is CASRDRGLGSGNTIYF. As DNA, the CDR3 is TGTGCCAGCAGGGACAGGGGGCTAGGCTCTGGAAACACCATATATTTT.

The rearrangement links TRBV5-1 to TRBJ2-3; 10 bases agree with TRBD2. Germline CDR1 SGHRS, CDR2 YFSETQ. After removal of 4 bases from V and 3 bases from J, the junction contained 5 bases not matched to a gene. This CDR3 is 15 amino acids long. DNA for the CDR3: TGCGCCAGCAGCCGGGCTAGCGGGGGTACAGATACGCAGTATTTT. Translation: CASSRASGGTDTQYF.

J is TRBJ2-7 and V is TRBV29-1; possible D gene TRBD1, 5 bases. V was clipped by 7 bases and J by 5 bases, with 12 bases between them. The germline CDR1 and CDR2 sequences are SQVTM and ANQGSEA. The CDR3 runs to 11 residues. CDR3 DNA sequence: TGCAGCGCCCCCGGCAGGGACGAGCAGTACTTC. Residues: CSAPGRDEQYF.

Only one count was recorded for this clone. This chain joins TRBV5-1 and TRBJ1-1; 9 nucleotides match TRBD1. V lost 5 bases, J lost 5 bases, and 7 bases stayed unmatched. The CDR3 extends over 14 amino acids. CDR1 and CDR2 (germline): SGHRS, YFSETQ. CDR3 DNA sequence: TGCGCCAGCAGGCAAACAGGGGGCGGAACTGAAGCTTTCTTT. It translates to CASRQTGGGTEAFF.

The V call is TRBV4-1, the J call TRBJ2-7; 10 positions match TRBD2. The CDR3 is made up of 18 amino acids. Germline V gene sequence: CDR1 MGHRA, CDR2 YSYEKL. Losses at the gene ends were 5 bases for V and 5 bases for J; bases not matched to a gene: 18. In DNA, the CDR3 is TGCGCCAGCAGCTCACCCTGGGGGGGAGCGGGGGGGCGGGACGAGCAGTACTTC. Residues: CASSSPWGGAGGRDEQYF.

The V call is TRBV5-1, the J call TRBJ1-2, with 7 positions matching TRBD1. Germline-derived CDR1 and CDR2 are SGHRS and YFSETQ. There are 14 residues in the CDR3. Trimming cost V 2 bases and J 3 bases; bases outside gene matches: 4. The CDR3 DNA reads as TGCGCCAGCAGCTTTACTCAGGGGGACTATGGCTACACCTTC. The encoded protein is CASSFTQGDYGYTF.

V is TRBV30 and J is TRBJ2-1; 13 bases map to TRBD2. The germline V gene has CDR1 GTSNPN and CDR2 SVGIG (reference sequence). V lost 4 bases, J lost 7 bases, and 4 bases stayed unmatched. CDR3 length: 14 amino acids. CDR3 DNA sequence: TGTGCCTGGACGACTAGCGGGGGGATGAATGAGCAGTTCTTC. The encoded protein is CAWTTSGGMNEQFF.

The J gene is TRBJ1-2, the V gene TRBV5-8; D gene ambiguous. This CDR3 spans 14 amino acids. V lost 1 base to trimming and J lost 3 bases, with 10 bases between them. The V gene's germline CDR1 is SGHTS and CDR2 YDEGEE. Written as DNA, the CDR3 is TGTGCCAGCAGCTTGTGGGAGGAGGACTATGGCTACACCTTC. It is translated as CASSLWEEDYGYTF. Using reference TRBV5-8 and TRBJ1-2 for the parts outside the CDR3, the full variable domain is EAGVTQSPTHLIKTRGQQATLRCSPISGHTSVYWYQQALGLGLQFLLWYDEGEERNRGNFPPRFSGRQFPNYSSELNVNALELEDSALYLCASSLWEEDYGYTFGSGTRLTVV.

This chain connects TRBV5-1 to TRBJ2-7, with D possibly matching TRBD1 (5 bases). This CDR3 contains 15 residues. Trimming cost V 0 bases and J 5 bases, with 15 bases left between them. Germline V gene data show CDR1 as SGHRS and CDR2 as YFSETQ. Here the CDR3 DNA reads TGCGCCAGCAGCTTGGAAGGCTTGGCAGGGCACGAGCAGTACTTC. It translates to CASSLEGLAGHEQYF.

The rearrangement uses TRBV6-2 or TRBV6-3 and TRBJ2-1; TRBD1 agrees at 7 bases. V gave up 6 bases and J gave up 3 bases; unmatched junction bases: 14. CDR1 is MNHEY, CDR2 SVGEGT, per germline. The CDR3 is 17 residues long. CDR3 DNA: TGTGCCAGCAGCAGCTCACCGGGACAGCGGCTCTACAATGAGCAGTTCTTC. This sequence encodes CASSSSPGQRLYNEQFF.

The CDR3 DNA follows: TGTGCCAGCAGTATGGACAGGGCTAGTGGAAACACCATATATTTT. It codes for CASSMDRASGNTIYF. J is TRBJ1-3 and V is TRBV5-6; 8 positions match TRBD1. There are 15 residues in the CDR3. V trimming: 5 bases; J trimming: 3 bases; junction bases outside the gene matches: 7. Looked up from germline, CDR1 is SGHDT and CDR2 is YYEEEE.

The genes are TRBV18 and TRBJ2-7; tentatively, D is TRBD1 (6 bases). V was trimmed by 4 bases and J by 10 bases, leaving 20 bases between them. Germline CDR1 and CDR2: KGHSH and LQKENI. The CDR3 contains 14 residues. The CDR3 reads CASSLIRTETEQYF. CDR3 in DNA: TGTGCCAGCTCACTAATCCGGACAGAAACGGAACAGTACTTC.

The rearrangement links TRBV19 to TRBJ2-1; TRBD1 matches at 8 bases. The germline CDR1 and CDR2 sequences are LNHDA and SQIVND (reference sequence). V was pared by 2 bases and J by 3 bases, with 3 bases of the junction left unmatched. This CDR3 is 15 amino acids long. The CDR3 reads CASSITRGHYNEQFF. CDR3 in DNA: TGTGCCAGTAGTATAACCAGGGGGCACTACAATGAGCAGTTCTTC.

The J gene is TRBJ2-3, the V gene TRBV5-4; D possibly corresponds to TRBD1 (5 bases). Trimming removed 2 bases from V and 0 bases from J, with 10 bases in between. Germline V lookup: CDR1 SGHNT, CDR2 YYREEE (reference sequence). This CDR3 comprises 15 residues. CDR3 loop: CASSFREASTDTQYF. CDR3 in DNA: TGTGCCAGCAGCTTCAGGGAAGCTAGCACAGATACGCAGTATTTT. The complete variable domain, with remaining parts taken from reference TRBV5-4 and TRBJ2-3, reads ETGVTQSPTHLIKTRGQQVTLRCSSQSGHNTVSWYQQALGQGPQFIFQYYREEENGRGNFPPRFSGLQFPNYSSELNVNALELDDSALYLCASSFREASTDTQYFGPGTRLTVL.

This clone was seen a few times. The chain couples TRBV5-6 to TRBJ1-1, with 8 nucleotides matching TRBD1. J gave up 2 bases and V 0 bases, and 3 bases lay outside the gene matches. CDR1 and CDR2 from the germline V gene are SGHDT and YYEEEE. The CDR3 has 15 amino acids. In DNA, the CDR3 is TGTGCCAGCAGCTTGGTGGGACAGGTTAACACTGAAGCTTTCTTT. It encodes CASSLVGQVNTEAFF.

The rearrangement links TRBV6-1 to TRBJ1-6, with no clear D. CDR3 length: 17 amino acids. The V and J ends lost 2 bases and 0 bases respectively, with 11 bases between them. Germline CDR1 MNHNS, CDR2 SASEGT. The CDR3 region has the DNA TGTGCCAGCAGTGAAACTCGGAGGTTCTCCTATAATTCACCCCTCCACTTT. It translates to CASSETRRFSYNSPLHF.

The rearrangement links TRBV7-2 to TRBJ2-7, with unresolved D. CDR1 is SGHTA, CDR2 FQGNSA, per germline. The CDR3 runs 12 residues. The V and J ends lost 6 bases and 2 bases respectively, with 8 bases between them. The CDR3 is CASSFGPYEQYF. CDR3 sequence (DNA): TGTGCCAGCAGTTTTGGGCCCTACGAGCAGTACTTC.

The chain uses TRBV7-3 and TRBJ2-2; the match to TRBD2 covers 7 bases. The CDR3 is 15 amino acids. Germline CDR1 is SGHTA and CDR2 is FQGTGA. J was trimmed by 4 bases and V by 5 bases; bases with no gene match: 7. The CDR3 protein is CASSLRASGTGELFF. CDR3 DNA: TGTGCCAGCAGCCTTAGGGCTAGCGGCACCGGGGAGCTGTTTTTT.

There are a few counts of this clone. The genes are TRBV11-3 and TRBJ2-7, with 8 positions matching TRBD1. Germline trimming cut 5 bases from V and 2 bases from J; bases unmatched to any gene: 8. Germline CDR1 reads SGHNT; CDR2 reads YENEEA. The CDR3 covers 15 residues. The CDR3 DNA sequence: TGTGCCAGCAGCCCTAGAACAGGGGGAACCTACGAGCAGTACTTC. Amino acid sequence: CASSPRTGGTYEQYF.